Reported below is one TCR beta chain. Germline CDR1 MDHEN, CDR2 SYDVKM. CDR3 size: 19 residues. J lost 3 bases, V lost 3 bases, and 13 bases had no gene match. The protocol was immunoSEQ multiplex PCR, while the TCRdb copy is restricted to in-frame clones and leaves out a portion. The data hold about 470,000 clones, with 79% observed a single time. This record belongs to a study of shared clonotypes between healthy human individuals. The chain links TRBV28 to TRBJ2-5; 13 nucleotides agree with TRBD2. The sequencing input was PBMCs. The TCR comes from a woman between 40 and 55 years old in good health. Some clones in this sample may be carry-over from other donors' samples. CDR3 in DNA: TGTGCCAGCAGTTTCGGTATTTATACTAGCGGGAGGGCCAAAGAGACCCAGTACTTC. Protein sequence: CASSFGIYTSGRAKETQYF.